This T cell receptor (beta chain) is drawn from a study of blood T cell repertoires in COVID-19 (dated by TCRdb to 2018 to 2021). About the investigation overall: Collaborator samples came from the United States, Italy and Spain and covered acute and convalescent phases of COVID-19. Deeply sampled blood TCRbeta repertoires from subjects exposed to, actively infected with, or recovered from COVID-19 were included in the dataset. Samples came from the ongoing ImmuneRACE study (first 160 participants) plus 1,254 subjects from 6 global collaborators. The material from the prospective study consisted of cDNA or gDNA derived from T cells, B-cell-depleted T cells, or PBMCs. The repertoires were made available in a free public database intended to serve as a resource for research on the immune response to SARS-CoV-2. Where available, HLA class I and class II types were taken from metadata supplied by the sample provider and were not determined by assay-based typing. Sample metadata almost always included a de-identified subject ID, COVID-19 status, age in years and sex. Findings and caveats that apply to the study as a whole: The quantity of clinical and demographic metadata differed by source and by participant and was supplied without curation.

A note on this clone: No antigen is known for it. It has no much larger one-base neighbor in the sample; base qualities were not kept.

The germline V gene encodes CDR1 MNHEY and CDR2 SVGAGI. Deletion took 0 bases off V and 5 bases off J, with a span of 12 bases between the germline ends. The CDR3 measures 15 amino acids from cysteine to phenylalanine. Here the CDR3 DNA is all that survives: 45 bases in frame from base 1. Enrolling through a virtual design, the prospective study's participants ranged in age from roughly 18 to 90 years and lived across some 23 United States geographic areas. Cohort assignment in the prospective study relied on participant-reported clinical history from a screening survey and a study questionnaire. In the prospective study, whole blood, serum and a nasopharyngeal or oropharyngeal swab were collected from each participant by mobile phlebotomists. Additional blood draws and questionnaires over an approximately two-month period could optionally be provided by prospective study participants. Before DNA extraction, blood samples from the prospective study were shipped at room temperature or frozen.

TCRbeta CDR3 regions were amplified from genomic DNA by means of the immunoSEQ Assay, a bias-controlled multiplex PCR. The study's own analysis went as follows. Within the assay, amplification of reference gene primers was used to estimate how many nucleated cells each sample contained. Sequence reads were collapsed and filtered to measure the absolute abundance of every unique TCRbeta CDR3 rearrangement. For each sample, productive Simpson clonality was calculated as the square root of Simpson's diversity index over productive rearrangements. TCRdb stores this immuneACCESS table with in-frame sequences only. Part of the clones is absent; in the studies checked, under half of the shortfall reflects unresolved V genes, and no reason is known for the rest. That table gives V, J and clone size, and the DNA gave D and trimming. Present in this sample are some 140,000 clones, 84% of which were seen just once. 5.5% of the sample goes to the ten largest clones.

The chain employs TRBV6-5 and TRBJ2-3; TRBD1 is possibly the D segment (5 matching bases). Sequencing used PBMCs or T cells enriched from blood (not recorded which). The source of this sequence is a man aged 35 to 55 with acute COVID-19. The DNA sequence is given as TGTGCCAGCAGTTACTCGGGGCACCGCGGAGATACGCAGTATTTT. This sequence encodes CASSYSGHRGDTQYF.